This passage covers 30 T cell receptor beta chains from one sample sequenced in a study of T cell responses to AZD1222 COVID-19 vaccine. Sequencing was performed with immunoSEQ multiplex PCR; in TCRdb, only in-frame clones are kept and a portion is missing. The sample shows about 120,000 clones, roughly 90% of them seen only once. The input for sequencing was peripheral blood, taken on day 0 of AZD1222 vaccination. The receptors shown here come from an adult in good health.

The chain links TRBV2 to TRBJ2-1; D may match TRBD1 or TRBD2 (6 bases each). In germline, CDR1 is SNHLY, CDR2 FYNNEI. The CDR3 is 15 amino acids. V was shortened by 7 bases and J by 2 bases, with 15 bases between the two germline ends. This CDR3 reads CASTEQGTAYNEQFF. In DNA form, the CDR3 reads TGTGCCAGCACCGAGCAGGGGACTGCCTACAATGAGCAGTTCTTC.

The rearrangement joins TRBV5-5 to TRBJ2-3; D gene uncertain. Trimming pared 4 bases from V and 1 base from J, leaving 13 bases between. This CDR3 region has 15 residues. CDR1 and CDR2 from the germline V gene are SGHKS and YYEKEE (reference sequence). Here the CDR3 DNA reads TGTGCCAGCAGCACCGACACCTTACGCACAGATACGCAGTATTTT. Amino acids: CASSTDTLRTDTQYF.

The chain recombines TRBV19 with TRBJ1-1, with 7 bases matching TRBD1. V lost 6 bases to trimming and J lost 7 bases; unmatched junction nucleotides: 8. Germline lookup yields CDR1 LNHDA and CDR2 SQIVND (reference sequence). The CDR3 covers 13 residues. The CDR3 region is CASRDRPEFEAFF. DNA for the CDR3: TGTGCCAGTAGGGACAGGCCTGAATTTGAAGCTTTCTTT.

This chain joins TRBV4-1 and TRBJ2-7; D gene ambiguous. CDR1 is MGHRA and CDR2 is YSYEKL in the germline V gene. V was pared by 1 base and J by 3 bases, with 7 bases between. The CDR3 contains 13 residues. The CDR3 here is CASSQGPSYEQYF. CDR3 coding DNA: TGCGCCAGCAGCCAAGGACCGAGCTACGAGCAGTACTTC.

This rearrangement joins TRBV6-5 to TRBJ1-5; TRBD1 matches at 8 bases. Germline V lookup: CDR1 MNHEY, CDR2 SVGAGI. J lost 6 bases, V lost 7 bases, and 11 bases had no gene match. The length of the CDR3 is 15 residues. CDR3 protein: CASITGTGLRQPQHF. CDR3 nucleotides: TGTGCCAGCATTACCGGGACAGGTCTCCGTCAGCCCCAGCATTTT.

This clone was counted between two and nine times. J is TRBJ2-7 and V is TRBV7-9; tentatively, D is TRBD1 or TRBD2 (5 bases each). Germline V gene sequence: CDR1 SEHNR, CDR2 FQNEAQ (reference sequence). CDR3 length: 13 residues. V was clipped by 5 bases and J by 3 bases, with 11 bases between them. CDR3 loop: CASSPRGDYEQYF. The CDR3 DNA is TGTGCCAGCAGCCCGAGAGGGGACTACGAGCAGTACTTC. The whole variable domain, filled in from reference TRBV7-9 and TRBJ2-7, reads DTGVSQNPRHKITKRGQNVTFRCDPISEHNRLYWYRQTLGQGPEFLTYFQNEAQLEKSRLLSDRFSAERPKGSFSTLEIQRTEQGDSAMYLCASSPRGDYEQYFGPGTRLTVT.

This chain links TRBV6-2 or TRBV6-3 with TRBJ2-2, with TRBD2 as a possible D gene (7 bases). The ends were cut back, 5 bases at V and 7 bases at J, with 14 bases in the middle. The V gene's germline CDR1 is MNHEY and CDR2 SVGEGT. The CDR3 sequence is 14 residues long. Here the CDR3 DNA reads TGTGCCAGCAGTACCCCGAGGGGGGGCGGGGAGCTGTTTTTT. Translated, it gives CASSTPRGGGELFF.

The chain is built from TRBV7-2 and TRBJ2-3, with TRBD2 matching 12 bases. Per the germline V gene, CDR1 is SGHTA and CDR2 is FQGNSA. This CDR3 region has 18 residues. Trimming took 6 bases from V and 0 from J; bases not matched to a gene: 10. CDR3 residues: CASRSGLAGSSSTDTQYF. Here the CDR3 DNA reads TGTGCCAGCAGGTCGGGACTAGCGGGCTCTTCTAGCACAGATACGCAGTATTTT.

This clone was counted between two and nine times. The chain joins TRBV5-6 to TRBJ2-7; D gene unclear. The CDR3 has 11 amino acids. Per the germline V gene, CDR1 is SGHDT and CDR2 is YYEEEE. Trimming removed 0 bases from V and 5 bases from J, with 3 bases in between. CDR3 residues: CASSLGHEQYF. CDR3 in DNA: TGTGCCAGCAGCTTGGGCCACGAGCAGTACTTC.

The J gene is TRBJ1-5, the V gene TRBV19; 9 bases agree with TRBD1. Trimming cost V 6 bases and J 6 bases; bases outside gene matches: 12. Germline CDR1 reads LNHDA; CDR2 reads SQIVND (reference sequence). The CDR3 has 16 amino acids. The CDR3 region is CASRDRGHPVRQPQHF. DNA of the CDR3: TGTGCCAGTAGGGACAGGGGACATCCCGTTCGTCAGCCCCAGCATTTT.

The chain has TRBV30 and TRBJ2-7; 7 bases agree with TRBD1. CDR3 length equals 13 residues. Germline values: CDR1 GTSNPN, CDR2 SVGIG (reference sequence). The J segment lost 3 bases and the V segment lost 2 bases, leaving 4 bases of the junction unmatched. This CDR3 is CAWSKGQLYEQYF. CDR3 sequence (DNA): TGTGCCTGGAGTAAGGGACAGCTCTACGAGCAGTACTTC.

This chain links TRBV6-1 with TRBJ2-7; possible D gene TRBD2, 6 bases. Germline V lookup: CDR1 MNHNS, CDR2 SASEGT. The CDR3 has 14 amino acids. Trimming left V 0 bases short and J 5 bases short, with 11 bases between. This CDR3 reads CASSEAGSGNEQYF. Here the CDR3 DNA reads TGTGCCAGCAGTGAAGCCGGGAGTGGCAACGAGCAGTACTTC.

CDR3 sequence: CASSSPGSFYGYTF. As DNA, the CDR3 is TGCGCCAGCTCAAGCCCGGGGAGTTTCTATGGCTACACCTTC. This rearrangement joins TRBV4-1 to TRBJ1-2; D is unresolved. The CDR3 runs to 14 residues. Germline CDR1 reads MGHRA; CDR2 reads YSYEKL. Trimming took 8 bases from V and 4 from J, leaving 17 bases between them.

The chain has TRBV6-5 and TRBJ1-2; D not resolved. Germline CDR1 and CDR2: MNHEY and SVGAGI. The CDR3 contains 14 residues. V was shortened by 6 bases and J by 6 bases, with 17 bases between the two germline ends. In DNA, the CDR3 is TGTGCCAGCAGGAGCGGGAACCGGCTAAATGGCTACACCTTC. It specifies CASRSGNRLNGYTF.

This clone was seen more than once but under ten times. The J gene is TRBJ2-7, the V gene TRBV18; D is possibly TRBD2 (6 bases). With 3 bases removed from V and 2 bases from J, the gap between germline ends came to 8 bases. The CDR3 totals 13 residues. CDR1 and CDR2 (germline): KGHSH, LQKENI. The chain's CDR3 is CASSPGGTYEQYF. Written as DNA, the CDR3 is TGTGCCAGCTCACCCGGAGGGACCTACGAGCAGTACTTC.

The CDR3 loop reads CATRDRGNSPLHF. The CDR3 DNA is TGTGCCACCAGAGACAGGGGTAATTCACCCCTCCACTTT. The chain recombines TRBV15 with TRBJ1-6, with 8 positions matching TRBD1. The CDR3 length is 13 residues. V lost 6 bases to trimming and J lost 6 bases; unmatched junction nucleotides: 1. Germline V gene lookup returns CDR1 LNHNV and CDR2 YYDKDF (reference sequence).

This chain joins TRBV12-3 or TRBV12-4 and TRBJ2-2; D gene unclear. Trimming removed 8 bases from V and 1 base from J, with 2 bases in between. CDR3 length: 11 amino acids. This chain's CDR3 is CASRNTGELFF. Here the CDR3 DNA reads TGTGCCAGCCGGAACACCGGGGAGCTGTTTTTT.

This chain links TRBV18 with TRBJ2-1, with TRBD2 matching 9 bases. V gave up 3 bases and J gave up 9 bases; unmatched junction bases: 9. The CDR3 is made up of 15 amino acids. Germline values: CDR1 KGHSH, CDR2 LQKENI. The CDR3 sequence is CASSPPGGRAGEQFF. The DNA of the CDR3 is TGTGCCAGCTCACCGCCCGGCGGGAGGGCGGGTGAGCAGTTCTTC.

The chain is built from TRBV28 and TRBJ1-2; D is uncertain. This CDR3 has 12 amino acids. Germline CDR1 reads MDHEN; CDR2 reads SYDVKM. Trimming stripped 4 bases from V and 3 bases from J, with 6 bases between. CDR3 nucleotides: TGTGCCAGCAGTTCTTATTACTATGGCTACACCTTC. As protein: CASSSYYYGYTF.

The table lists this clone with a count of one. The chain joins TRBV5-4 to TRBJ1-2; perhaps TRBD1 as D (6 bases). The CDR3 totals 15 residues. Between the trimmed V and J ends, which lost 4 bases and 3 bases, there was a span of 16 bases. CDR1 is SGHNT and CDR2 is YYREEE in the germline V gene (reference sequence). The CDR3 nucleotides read TGTGCCAGCAGCGGCCCTCCAGGGGAGGACTATGGCTACACCTTC. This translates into CASSGPPGEDYGYTF.

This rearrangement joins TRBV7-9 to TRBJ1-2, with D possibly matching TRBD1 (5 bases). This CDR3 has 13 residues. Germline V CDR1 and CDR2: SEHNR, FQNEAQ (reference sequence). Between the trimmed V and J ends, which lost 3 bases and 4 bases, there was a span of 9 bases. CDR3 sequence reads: CASSFDSLYGYTF. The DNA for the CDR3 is TGTGCCAGCAGCTTTGACAGTCTCTATGGCTACACCTTC.

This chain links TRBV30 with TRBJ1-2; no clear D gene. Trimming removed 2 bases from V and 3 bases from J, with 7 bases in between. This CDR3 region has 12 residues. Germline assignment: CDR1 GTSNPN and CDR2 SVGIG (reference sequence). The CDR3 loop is CAWSRTHYGYTF. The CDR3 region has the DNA TGTGCCTGGAGTCGCACCCACTATGGCTACACCTTC.

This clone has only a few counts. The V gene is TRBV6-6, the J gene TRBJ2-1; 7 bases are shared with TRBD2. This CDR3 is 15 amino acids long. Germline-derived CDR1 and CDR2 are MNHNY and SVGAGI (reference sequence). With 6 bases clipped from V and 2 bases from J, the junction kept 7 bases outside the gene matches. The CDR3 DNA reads TGTGCCAGCAGCTCCCGCGGGGGTGCCTACAATGAGCAGTTCTTC. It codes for CASSSRGGAYNEQFF.

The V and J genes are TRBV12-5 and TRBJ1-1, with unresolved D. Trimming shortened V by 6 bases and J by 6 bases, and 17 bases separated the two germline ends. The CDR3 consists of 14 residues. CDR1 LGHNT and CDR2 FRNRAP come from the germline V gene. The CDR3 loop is CASGSPTVTAEAFF. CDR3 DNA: TGTGCTAGTGGCTCCCCGACTGTTACCGCTGAAGCTTTCTTT. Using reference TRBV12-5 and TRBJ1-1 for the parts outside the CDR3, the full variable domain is DARVTQTPRHKVTEMGQEVTMRCQPILGHNTVFWYRQTMMQGLELLAYFRNRAPLDDSGMPKDRFSAEMPDATLATLKIQPSEPRDSAVYFCASGSPTVTAEAFFGQGTRLTVV.

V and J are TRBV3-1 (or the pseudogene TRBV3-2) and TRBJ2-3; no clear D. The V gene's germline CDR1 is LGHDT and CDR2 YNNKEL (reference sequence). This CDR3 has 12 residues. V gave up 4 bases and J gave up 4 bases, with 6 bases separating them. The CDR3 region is CASSLGSDTQYF. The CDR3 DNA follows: TGTGCCAGCAGCCTAGGGTCAGATACGCAGTATTTT.

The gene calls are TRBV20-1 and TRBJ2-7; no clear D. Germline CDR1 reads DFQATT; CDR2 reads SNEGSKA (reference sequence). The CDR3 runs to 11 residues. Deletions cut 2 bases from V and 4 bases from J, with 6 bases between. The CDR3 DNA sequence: TGCAGTGCTAGACAGGTTTACGAGCAGTACTTC. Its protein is CSARQVYEQYF.

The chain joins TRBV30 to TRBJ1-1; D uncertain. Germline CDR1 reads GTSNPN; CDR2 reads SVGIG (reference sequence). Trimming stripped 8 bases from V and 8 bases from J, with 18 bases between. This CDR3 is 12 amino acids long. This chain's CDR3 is CALEIYVPEAFF. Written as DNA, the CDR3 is TGTGCCCTCGAAATATACGTCCCGGAAGCTTTCTTT.

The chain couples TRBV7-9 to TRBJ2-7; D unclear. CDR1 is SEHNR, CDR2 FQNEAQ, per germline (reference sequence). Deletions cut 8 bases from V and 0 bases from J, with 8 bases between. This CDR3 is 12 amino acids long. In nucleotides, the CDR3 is TGTGCCAGCGCGGCGAACTCCTACGAGCAGTACTTC. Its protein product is CASAANSYEQYF.

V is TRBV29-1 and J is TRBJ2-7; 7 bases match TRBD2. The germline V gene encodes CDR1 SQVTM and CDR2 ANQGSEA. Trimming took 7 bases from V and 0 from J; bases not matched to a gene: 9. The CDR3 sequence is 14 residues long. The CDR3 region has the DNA TGCAGCGGGAAAGCTAGCGGACCCTCCTACGAGCAGTACTTC. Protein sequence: CSGKASGPSYEQYF.

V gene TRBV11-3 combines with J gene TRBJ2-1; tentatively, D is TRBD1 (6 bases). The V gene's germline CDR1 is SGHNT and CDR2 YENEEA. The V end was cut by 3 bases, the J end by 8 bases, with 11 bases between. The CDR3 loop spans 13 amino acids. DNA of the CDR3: TGTGCCAGCAGCTTCGTGTGGGGGCATGAGCAGTTCTTC. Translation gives CASSFVWGHEQFF. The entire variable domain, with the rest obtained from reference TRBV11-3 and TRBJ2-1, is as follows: EAGVVQSPRYKIIEKKQPVAFWCNPISGHNTLYWYLQNLGQGPELLIRYENEEAVDDSQLPKDRFSAERLKGVDSTLKIQPAELGDSAVYLCASSFVWGHEQFFGPGTRLTVL.